The TCR beta chain under discussion was sequenced for a study of post-analysis software for immune sequencing data. Overall study: Patients had relapsing-remitting, secondary progressive or progressive-relapsing multiple sclerosis; some lacked subtype. General study results and limits: In patients, TRBV5-6, TRBV5-1 and TRBV20-1 belonged to five TRBV segments found more frequently than in controls. Same-batch samples co-clustered strongly by F measure. Those with multiple sclerosis, the patient group, showed significantly lower normalized Chao1 diversity than controls.

The sample holds many counts of this clonotype. Its antigen remains unidentified. Germline V gene data show CDR1 as SQVTM and CDR2 as ANQGSEA. J lost 5 bases, V lost 3 bases, and 6 bases had no gene match. The CDR3 is 15 amino acids. Libraries were made from TCR beta cDNA, and they carried unique molecular identifiers. TCRdb independently ran MiXCR on the PCR reads; one entry per CDR3 protein. The data show fewer than 850,000 distinct CDR3 sequences, 25% to 30% seen once. This TCR derives from a girl between 10 and 17 years old with multiple sclerosis. The V gene is TRBV29-1, the J gene TRBJ2-1; 11 bases align to TRBD2. Sequencing was carried out using blood. In nucleotides, the CDR3 is TGCAGCGTTGAGGAGACTAGCGGGATCGACAATGAGCAGTTCTTC. Translation gives CSVEETSGIDNEQFF.